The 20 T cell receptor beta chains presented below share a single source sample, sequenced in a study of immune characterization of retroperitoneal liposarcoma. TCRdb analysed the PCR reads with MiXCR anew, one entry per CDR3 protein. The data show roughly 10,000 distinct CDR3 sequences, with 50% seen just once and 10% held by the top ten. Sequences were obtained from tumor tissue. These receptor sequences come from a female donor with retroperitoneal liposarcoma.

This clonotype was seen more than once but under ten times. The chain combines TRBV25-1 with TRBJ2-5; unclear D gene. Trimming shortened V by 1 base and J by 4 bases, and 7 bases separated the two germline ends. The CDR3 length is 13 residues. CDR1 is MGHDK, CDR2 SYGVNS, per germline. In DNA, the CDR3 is TGTGCCAGCAGTGAATCCCCTAGAGAGACCCAGTACTTC. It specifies CASSESPRETQYF.

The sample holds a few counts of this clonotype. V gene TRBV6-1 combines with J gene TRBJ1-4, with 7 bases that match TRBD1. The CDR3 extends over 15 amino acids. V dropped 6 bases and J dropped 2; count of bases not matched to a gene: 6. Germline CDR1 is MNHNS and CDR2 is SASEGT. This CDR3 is CASSGYRGTNEKLFF. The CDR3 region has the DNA TGTGCCAGCAGCGGCTACAGGGGCACTAATGAAAAACTGTTTTTT.

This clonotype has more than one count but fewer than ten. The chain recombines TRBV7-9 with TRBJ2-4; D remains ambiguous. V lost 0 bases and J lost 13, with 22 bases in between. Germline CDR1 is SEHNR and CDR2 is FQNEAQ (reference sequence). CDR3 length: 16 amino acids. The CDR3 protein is CASSLAHRPERNEQYF. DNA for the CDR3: TGTGCCAGCAGCTTAGCCCATCGACCCGAGAGGAATGAGCAGTACTTC.

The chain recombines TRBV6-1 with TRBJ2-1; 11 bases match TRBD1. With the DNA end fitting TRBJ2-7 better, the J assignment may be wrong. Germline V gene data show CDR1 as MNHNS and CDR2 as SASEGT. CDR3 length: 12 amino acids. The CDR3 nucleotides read TGTGCCACCGCGGACAGGGGGCATGAGCAGTACTTC. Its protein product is CATADRGHEQYF.

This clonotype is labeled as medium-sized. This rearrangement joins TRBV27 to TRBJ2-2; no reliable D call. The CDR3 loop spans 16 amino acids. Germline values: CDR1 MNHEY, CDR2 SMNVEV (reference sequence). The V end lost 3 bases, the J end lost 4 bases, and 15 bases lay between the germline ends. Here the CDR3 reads CASSLLFGSGTGELFF. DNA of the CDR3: TGTGCCAGCAGTTTGCTATTCGGATCGGGCACCGGGGAGCTGTTTTTT.

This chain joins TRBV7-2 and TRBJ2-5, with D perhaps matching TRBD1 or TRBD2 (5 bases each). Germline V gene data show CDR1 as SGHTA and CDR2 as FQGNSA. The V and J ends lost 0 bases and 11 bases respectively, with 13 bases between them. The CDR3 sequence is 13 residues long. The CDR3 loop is CASSLAGVGEQYF. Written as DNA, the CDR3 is TGTGCCAGCAGCTTAGCAGGGGTGGGGGAGCAGTACTTC. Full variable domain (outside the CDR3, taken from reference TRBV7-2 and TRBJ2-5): GAGVSQSPSNKVTEKGKDVELRCDPISGHTALYWYRQSLGQGLEFLIYFQGNSAPDKSGLPSDRFSAERTGGSVSTLTIQRTQQEDSAVYLCASSLAGVGEQYFGPGTRLLVL.

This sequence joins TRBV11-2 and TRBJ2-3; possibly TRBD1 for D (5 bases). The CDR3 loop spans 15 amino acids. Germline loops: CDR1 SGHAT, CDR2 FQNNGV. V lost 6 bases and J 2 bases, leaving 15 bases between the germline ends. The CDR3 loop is CASRRQPTYTDTQYF. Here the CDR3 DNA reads TGTGCCAGCAGGAGACAGCCTACTTACACAGATACGCAGTATTTT.

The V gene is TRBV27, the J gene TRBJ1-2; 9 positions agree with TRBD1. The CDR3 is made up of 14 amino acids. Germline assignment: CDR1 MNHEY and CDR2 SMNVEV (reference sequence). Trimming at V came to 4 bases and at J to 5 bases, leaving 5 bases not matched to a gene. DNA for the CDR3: TGTGCCAGCAGTTACAGGGGGCGCGGATATGGCTACACCTTC. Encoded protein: CASSYRGRGYGYTF.

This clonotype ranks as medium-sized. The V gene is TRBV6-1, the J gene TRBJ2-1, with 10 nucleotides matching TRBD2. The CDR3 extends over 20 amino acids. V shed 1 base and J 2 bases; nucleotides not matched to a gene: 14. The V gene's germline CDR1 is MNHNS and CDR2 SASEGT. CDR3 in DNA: TGTGCCAGCAGTGAAGTTCAAAGCCCTAGCGGGGGACGTACCTACAATGAGCAGTTCTTC. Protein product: CASSEVQSPSGGRTYNEQFF.

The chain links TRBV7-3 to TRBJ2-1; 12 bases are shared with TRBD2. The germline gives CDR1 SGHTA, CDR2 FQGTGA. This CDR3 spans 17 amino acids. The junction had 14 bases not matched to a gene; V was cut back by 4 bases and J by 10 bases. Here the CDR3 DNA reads TGTGCCAGCAGCTCCTGGACTAGCGGGGACCTGCTCGGGGAGCAGTTCTTC. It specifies CASSSWTSGDLLGEQFF.

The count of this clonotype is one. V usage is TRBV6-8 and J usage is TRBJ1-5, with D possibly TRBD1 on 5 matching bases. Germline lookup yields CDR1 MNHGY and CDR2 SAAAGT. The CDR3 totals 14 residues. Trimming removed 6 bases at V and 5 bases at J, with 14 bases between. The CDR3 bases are TGTGCCAGCAGACGGGGACGGCCTGATCAGCCCCAGCATTTT. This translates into CASRRGRPDQPQHF.

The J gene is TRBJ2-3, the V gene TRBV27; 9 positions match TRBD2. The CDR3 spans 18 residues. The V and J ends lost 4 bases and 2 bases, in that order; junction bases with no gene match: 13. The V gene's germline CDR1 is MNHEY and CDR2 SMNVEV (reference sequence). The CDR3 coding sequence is TGTGCCAGCAGTTCCCATTTTCTCGCGGGAGGGTTCACAGATACGCAGTATTTT. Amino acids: CASSSHFLAGGFTDTQYF.

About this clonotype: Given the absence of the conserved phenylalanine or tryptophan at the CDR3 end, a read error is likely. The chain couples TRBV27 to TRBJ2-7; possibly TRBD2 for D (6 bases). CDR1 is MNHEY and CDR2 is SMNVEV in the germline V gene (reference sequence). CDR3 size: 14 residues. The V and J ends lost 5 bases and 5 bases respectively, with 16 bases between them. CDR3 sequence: CASSVRGKEDEQYL. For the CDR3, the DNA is TGTGCCAGCAGTGTACGGGGGAAGGAGGACGAGCAGTACTTG.

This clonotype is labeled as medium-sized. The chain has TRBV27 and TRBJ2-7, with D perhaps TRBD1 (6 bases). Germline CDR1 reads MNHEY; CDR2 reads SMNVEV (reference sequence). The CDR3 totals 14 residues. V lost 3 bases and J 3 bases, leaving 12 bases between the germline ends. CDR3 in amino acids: CASSFGRGYYEQYF. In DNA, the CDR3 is TGTGCCAGCAGTTTTGGTAGGGGGTACTACGAGCAGTACTTC.

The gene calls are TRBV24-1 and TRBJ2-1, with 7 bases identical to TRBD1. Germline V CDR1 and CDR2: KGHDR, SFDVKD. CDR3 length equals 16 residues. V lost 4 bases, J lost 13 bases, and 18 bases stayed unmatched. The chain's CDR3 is CATSDPQDRERETQFF. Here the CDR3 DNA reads TGTGCCACCAGTGACCCCCAAGACAGGGAACGAGAGACCCAGTTCTTC.

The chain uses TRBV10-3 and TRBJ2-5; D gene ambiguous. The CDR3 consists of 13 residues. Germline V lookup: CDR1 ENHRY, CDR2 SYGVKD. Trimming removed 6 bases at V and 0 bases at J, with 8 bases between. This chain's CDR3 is CAIRDDNQETQYF. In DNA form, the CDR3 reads TGTGCCATCAGGGACGATAACCAAGAGACCCAGTACTTC.

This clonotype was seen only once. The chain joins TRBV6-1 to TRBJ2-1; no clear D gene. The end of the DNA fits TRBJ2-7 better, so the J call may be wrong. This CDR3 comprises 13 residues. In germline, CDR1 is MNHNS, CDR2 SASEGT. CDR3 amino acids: CASSSRTHYEQYF. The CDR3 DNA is TGTGCCAGCAGTTCTCGGACCCACTACGAGCAGTACTTC.

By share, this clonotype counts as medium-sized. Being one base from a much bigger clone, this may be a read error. In DNA, the CDR3 is TGTGCCAGCAATCCCGGCGTCGCCTACGAGCAGTTCTTC. It specifies CASNPGVAYEQFF. V gene TRBV6-1 combines with J gene TRBJ2-1; D unresolved. Between the trimmed V and J ends, which lost 7 bases and 10 bases, there was a span of 17 bases. This CDR3 spans 13 amino acids. The germline CDR1 and CDR2 sequences are MNHNS and SASEGT.

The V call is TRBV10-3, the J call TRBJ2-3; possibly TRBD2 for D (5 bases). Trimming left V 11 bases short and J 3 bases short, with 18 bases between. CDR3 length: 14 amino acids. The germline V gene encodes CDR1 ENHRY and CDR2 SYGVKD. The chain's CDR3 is CASRVGASTDTQYF. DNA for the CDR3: TGTGCCTCCAGAGTGGGAGCGAGTACAGATACGCAGTATTTT.

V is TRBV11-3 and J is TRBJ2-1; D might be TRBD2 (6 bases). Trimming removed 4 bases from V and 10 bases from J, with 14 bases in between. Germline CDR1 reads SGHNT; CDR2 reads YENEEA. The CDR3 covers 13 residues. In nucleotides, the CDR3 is TGTGCCAGCAGCTCCGGGACTCCCTACGAGCAGTTCTTC. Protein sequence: CASSSGTPYEQFF. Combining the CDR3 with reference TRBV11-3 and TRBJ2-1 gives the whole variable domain EAGVVQSPRYKIIEKKQPVAFWCNPISGHNTLYWYLQNLGQGPELLIRYENEEAVDDSQLPKDRFSAERLKGVDSTLKIQPAELGDSAVYLCASSSGTPYEQFFGPGTRLTVL.